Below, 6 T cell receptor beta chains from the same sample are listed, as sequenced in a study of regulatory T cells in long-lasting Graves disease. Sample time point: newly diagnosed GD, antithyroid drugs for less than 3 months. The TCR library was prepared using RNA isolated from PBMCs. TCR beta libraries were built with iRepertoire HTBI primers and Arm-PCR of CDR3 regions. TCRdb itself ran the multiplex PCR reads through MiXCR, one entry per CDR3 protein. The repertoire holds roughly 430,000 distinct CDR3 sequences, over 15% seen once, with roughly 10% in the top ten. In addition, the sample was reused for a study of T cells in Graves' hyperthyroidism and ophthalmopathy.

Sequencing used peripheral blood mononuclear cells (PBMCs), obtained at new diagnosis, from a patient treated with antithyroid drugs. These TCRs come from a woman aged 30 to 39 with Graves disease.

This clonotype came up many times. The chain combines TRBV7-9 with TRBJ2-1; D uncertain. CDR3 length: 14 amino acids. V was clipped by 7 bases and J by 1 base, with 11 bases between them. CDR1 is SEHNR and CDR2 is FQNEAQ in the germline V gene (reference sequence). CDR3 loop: CASTTQLSYNEQFF. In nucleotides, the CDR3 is TGTGCCAGCACCACGCAATTATCCTACAATGAGCAGTTCTTC.

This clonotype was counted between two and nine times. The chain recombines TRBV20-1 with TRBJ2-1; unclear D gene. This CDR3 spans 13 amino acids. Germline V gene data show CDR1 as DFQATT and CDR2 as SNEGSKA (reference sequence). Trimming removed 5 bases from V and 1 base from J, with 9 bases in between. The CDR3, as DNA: TGCAGTGCTGCACATCAATCCTACAATGAGCAGTTCTTC. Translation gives CSAAHQSYNEQFF.

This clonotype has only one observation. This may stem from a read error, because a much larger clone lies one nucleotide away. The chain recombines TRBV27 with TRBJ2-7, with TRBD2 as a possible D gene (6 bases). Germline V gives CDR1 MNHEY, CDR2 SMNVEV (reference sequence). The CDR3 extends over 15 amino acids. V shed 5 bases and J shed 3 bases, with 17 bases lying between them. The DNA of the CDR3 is TGTGCCAGCAGTGGAGGGAACAGCGGACACTACGAGCAGTACTTC. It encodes CASSGGNSGHYEQYF.

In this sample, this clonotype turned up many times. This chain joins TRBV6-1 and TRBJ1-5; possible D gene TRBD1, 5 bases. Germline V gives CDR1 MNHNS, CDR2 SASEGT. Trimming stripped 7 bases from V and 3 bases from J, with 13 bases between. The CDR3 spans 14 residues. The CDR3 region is CASTASGTNQPQHF. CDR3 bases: TGTGCCAGCACGGCTAGTGGGACCAATCAGCCCCAGCATTTT.

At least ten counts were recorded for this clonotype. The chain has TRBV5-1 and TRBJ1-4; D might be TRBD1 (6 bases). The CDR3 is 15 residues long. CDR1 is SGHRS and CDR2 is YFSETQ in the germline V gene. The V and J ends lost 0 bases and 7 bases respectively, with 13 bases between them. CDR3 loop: CASSLESGGGEKLFF. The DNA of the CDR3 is TGCGCCAGCAGCTTGGAATCTGGGGGCGGTGAAAAACTGTTTTTT.

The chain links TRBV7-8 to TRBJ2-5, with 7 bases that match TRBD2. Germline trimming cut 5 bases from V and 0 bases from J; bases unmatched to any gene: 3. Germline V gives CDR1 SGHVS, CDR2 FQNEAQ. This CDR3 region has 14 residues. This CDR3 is CASSPLAYQETQYF. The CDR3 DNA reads TGTGCCAGCAGCCCACTAGCGTACCAAGAGACCCAGTACTTC.